Shown below are 20 T cell receptor beta chains from a single sample sequenced in a study of cytomegalovirus exposure and HLA in healthy donors (dated by TCRdb to 2016 to 2017). Library creation used the immunoSEQ multiplex PCR assay. The multiplex PCR relied on a mix of 60 forward primers for TCR Vbeta segments and 13 reverse primers for TCR Jbeta segments. This is the immuneACCESS table as TCRdb keeps it, with only in-frame sequences that have V and J called. A part of the clones is gone; compared with another copy, unresolved V genes explain less than half, and the rest is unexplained. The sample's own table lists under 250,000 clones. The ten largest clonotypes hold roughly 1.1% of the sample. Sequencing was performed on PBMCs. Receptor source: a girl aged 2 to 9 in good health and CMV-seropositive.

The gene calls are TRBV7-2 and TRBJ1-1, with 7 nucleotides matching TRBD1. CDR1 is SGHTA and CDR2 is FQGNSA in the germline V gene. J was trimmed by 6 bases and V by 5 bases; bases with no gene match: 9. There are 14 residues in the CDR3. In DNA form, the CDR3 reads TGTGCCAGCAGCCCGTATTCAGGGGGAGCTGAAGCTTTCTTT. This codes for CASSPYSGGAEAFF.

The chain links TRBV5-6 to TRBJ1-3; D unresolved. Germline CDR1 and CDR2: SGHDT and YYEEEE. The CDR3 consists of 13 residues. Trimming took off 0 bases at V and 5 bases at J, with 6 bases between the two ends. In DNA, the CDR3 is TGTGCCAGCAGCTTGGGCAGAAGAAACACCATATATTTT. It translates to CASSLGRRNTIYF.

The chain links TRBV19 to TRBJ2-5, with 7 bases identical to TRBD2. Germline lookup yields CDR1 LNHDA and CDR2 SQIVND (reference sequence). The V and J ends lost 6 bases and 6 bases, in that order; junction bases with no gene match: 7. The CDR3 has 13 residues. The CDR3 DNA reads TGTGCCAGTAGAGAACCGGGAGGCCAGACCCAGTACTTC. Translating it yields CASREPGGQTQYF.

The genes are TRBV28 and TRBJ1-2; D uncertain. V lost 1 base and J 5 bases, leaving 8 bases between the germline ends. The CDR3 length is 13 residues. Per the germline V gene, CDR1 is MDHEN and CDR2 is SYDVKM. The CDR3 reads CASSLLSTYGYTF. In nucleotides, the CDR3 is TGTGCCAGCAGTTTATTATCTACTTATGGCTACACCTTC.

V usage is TRBV27 and J usage is TRBJ2-7; D remains ambiguous. CDR1 is MNHEY, CDR2 SMNVEV, per germline (reference sequence). The CDR3 is made up of 12 amino acids. Trimming took off 6 bases at V and 0 bases at J, with 6 bases between the two ends. The CDR3 nucleotides read TGTGCCAGCAGCCCCAGCTCCTACGAGCAGTACTTC. It encodes CASSPSSYEQYF.

CDR3 coding DNA: TGTGCCAGCAGGGGGGACAAACTGAACACTGAAGCTTTCTTT. Amino acids: CASRGDKLNTEAFF. This chain links TRBV27 with TRBJ1-1, with D tentatively TRBD1 (6 bases). Germline V gene lookup returns CDR1 MNHEY and CDR2 SMNVEV (reference sequence). CDR3 length equals 14 residues. V lost 6 bases, J lost 0 bases, and 11 bases lay in between.

The chain combines TRBV7-9 with TRBJ1-1; D gene uncertain. This CDR3 has 14 amino acids. CDR1 and CDR2 (germline): SEHNR, FQNEAQ (reference sequence). Trimming removed 1 base from V and 1 base from J, with 7 bases in between. CDR3 region: CASSLGAPNTEAFF. For the CDR3, the DNA is TGTGCCAGCAGCTTAGGGGCCCCGAACACTGAAGCTTTCTTT.

The rearrangement uses TRBV15 and TRBJ1-1; D gene uncertain. V lost 0 bases, J lost 4 bases, and 9 bases lay in between. The CDR3 length is 14 residues. CDR1 LNHNV and CDR2 YYDKDF come from the germline V gene (reference sequence). The CDR3 protein is CATSRDTGGTEAFF. The CDR3 bases are TGTGCCACCAGCAGAGATACCGGTGGCACTGAAGCTTTCTTT.

The chain links TRBV19 to TRBJ2-5; D gene ambiguous. Trimming cost V 3 bases and J 5 bases, with 19 bases left between them. The germline CDR1 and CDR2 sequences are LNHDA and SQIVND (reference sequence). This CDR3 is 16 amino acids long. CDR3 DNA sequence: TGTGCCAGTAGTATTGCGTGGTCAGGCCATTCGGAGACCCAGTACTTC. It yields the protein CASSIAWSGHSETQYF. The variable domain in full, with the rest retrieved from reference TRBV19 and TRBJ2-5, is DGGITQSPKYLFRKEGQNVTLSCEQNLNHDAMYWYRQDPGQGLRLIYYSQIVNDFQKGDIAEGYSVSREKKESFPLTVTSAQKNPTAFYLCASSIAWSGHSETQYFGPGTRLLVL.

The chain has TRBV28 and TRBJ2-3, with D perhaps matching TRBD1 (5 bases). CDR3 length: 13 residues. CDR1 and CDR2 (germline): MDHEN, SYDVKM. Trimming took 10 bases from V and 0 from J, leaving 11 bases between them. The CDR3 bases are TGTGCCACACAGGCAGGGAGCACAGATACGCAGTATTTT. Residues: CATQAGSTDTQYF.

The chain employs TRBV12-5 and TRBJ1-4; D is unresolved. V was pared by 7 bases and J by 3 bases, with 9 bases between. Germline-derived CDR1 and CDR2 are LGHNT and FRNRAP. This CDR3 has 13 residues. CDR3 region: CASVREANEKLFF. The CDR3 nucleotides are TGTGCTAGTGTGCGGGAGGCTAATGAAAAACTGTTTTTT.

The chain uses TRBV5-1 and TRBJ2-7, with TRBD2 identical over 13 bases. V was pared by 2 bases and J by 2 bases, with 1 base of the junction left unmatched. This CDR3 spans 15 amino acids. CDR1 SGHRS and CDR2 YFSETQ come from the germline V gene. CDR3: CASSFGTSGAYEQYF. The DNA of the CDR3 is TGCGCCAGCAGCTTTGGGACTAGCGGGGCCTACGAGCAGTACTTC.

The CDR3 region is CASSPADVTGGDEQYF. The DNA of the CDR3 is TGCGCCAGCAGCCCAGCCGACGTGACAGGGGGGGACGAGCAGTACTTC. The J gene is TRBJ2-7, the V gene TRBV4-1; TRBD1 aligns across 9 bases. Germline V CDR1 and CDR2: MGHRA, YSYEKL. V shed 4 bases, J shed 5 bases, and the junction held 12 bases outside the gene matches. The CDR3 is 16 residues long.

The chain recombines TRBV23-1 with TRBJ1-1; no definite D call. TRBV23-1 is given ORF status, its function remaining uncertain. Trimming removed 7 bases from V and 8 bases from J, with 17 bases in between. There are 13 residues in the CDR3. The CDR3 protein is CASNPRTATEAFF. The DNA for the CDR3 is TGCGCCAGCAACCCCCGGACTGCGACCGAAGCTTTCTTT.

The gene calls are TRBV11-2 and TRBJ2-2, with 12 positions matching TRBD2. Germline V gene data show CDR1 as SGHAT and CDR2 as FQNNGV. The length of the CDR3 is 15 residues. Germline trimming cut 5 bases from V and 6 bases from J; bases unmatched to any gene: 4. DNA for the CDR3: TGTGCCAGCAGCCAGACTAGCGGGAGCTCCGGGGAGCTGTTTTTT. Residues: CASSQTSGSSGELFF.

The V gene is TRBV5-1, the J gene TRBJ1-4, with 8 bases that match TRBD1. The ends lost 0 bases at V and 8 bases at J; junction bases unmatched: 6. The germline CDR1 and CDR2 sequences are SGHRS and YFSETQ. This CDR3 region has 15 residues. The CDR3 DNA follows: TGCGCCAGCAGCTTGGTGGGACAGGAATACGAAAAACTGTTTTTT. Protein sequence: CASSLVGQEYEKLFF.

The chain links TRBV19 to TRBJ1-1; 7 bases match TRBD1. The CDR3 has 17 amino acids. CDR1 is LNHDA, CDR2 SQIVND, per germline (reference sequence). V trimming: 3 bases; J trimming: 0 bases; junction bases outside the gene matches: 10. CDR3 in amino acids: CASSIGVGGAVNTEAFF. CDR3 bases: TGTGCCAGTAGTATTGGAGTAGGGGGCGCGGTGAACACTGAAGCTTTCTTT. Full variable domain (outside the CDR3, taken from reference TRBV19 and TRBJ1-1): DGGITQSPKYLFRKEGQNVTLSCEQNLNHDAMYWYRQDPGQGLRLIYYSQIVNDFQKGDIAEGYSVSREKKESFPLTVTSAQKNPTAFYLCASSIGVGGAVNTEAFFGQGTRLTVV.

This CDR3 reads CASSADAAGYEQYF. CDR3 bases: TGTGCCAGCAGTGCGGACGCCGCGGGCTACGAGCAGTACTTC. The chain uses TRBV6-1 and TRBJ2-7; TRBD2 might be the D (5 bases). Trimming removed 4 bases from V and 3 bases from J, with 13 bases in between. Germline CDR1 is MNHNS and CDR2 is SASEGT. This CDR3 comprises 14 residues.

Comment on this clone: This same CDR3 is encoded by further DNA sequences in the sample. The V gene is TRBV5-6, the J gene TRBJ2-7; 11 bases are shared with TRBD1. This CDR3 spans 14 amino acids. V lost 4 bases, J lost 3 bases, and 3 bases stayed unmatched. Germline-derived CDR1 and CDR2 are SGHDT and YYEEEE. The CDR3 region is CASSLGTGGYEQYF. CDR3 bases: TGTGCCAGCAGCCTGGGGACAGGGGGCTACGAGCAGTACTTC.

The CDR3 sequence is CASSLSQGVNEQFF. DNA of the CDR3: TGTGCCAGCAGTTTATCGCAGGGGGTCAATGAGCAGTTCTTC. This chain links TRBV27 with TRBJ2-1, with 7 bases identical to TRBD1. V lost 0 bases and J lost 6; bases outside the gene matches: 2. Germline values: CDR1 MNHEY, CDR2 SMNVEV (reference sequence). This CDR3 spans 14 amino acids.